Presented here are 28 T cell receptor beta chains from one specimen sequenced in a study of T cell responses to AZD1222 COVID-19 vaccine. Libraries were prepared by immunoSEQ multiplex PCR; TCRdb keeps only in-frame clonotypes and omits some of them. The sample has 110,000 to 150,000 clones, 85% to 90% seen once; the top ten hold around 1.5%. The sequences come from peripheral blood, collected on day 0 of AZD1222 vaccination. These receptors were collected from an adult in good health.

The count of this clone is one. V and J are TRBV29-1 and TRBJ1-1; a weak D match, TRBD1 (6 bases). This CDR3 spans 15 amino acids. Germline V CDR1 and CDR2: SQVTM, ANQGSEA. Deletions cut 2 bases from V and 4 bases from J, with 17 bases between. CDR3 DNA: TGCAGCGTTGAAACTCCAGGGGTTGTGGGCACTGAAGCTTTCTTT. Its protein is CSVETPGVVGTEAFF.

This clone was recorded only once. This rearrangement joins TRBV5-1 to TRBJ2-3, with D perhaps matching TRBD2 (5 bases). Germline V lookup: CDR1 SGHRS, CDR2 YFSETQ. There are 14 residues in the CDR3. Trimming removed 2 bases at V and 4 bases at J, with 11 bases between. The CDR3 is CASSLRTAADTQYF. The CDR3, as DNA: TGCGCCAGCAGCTTACGAACAGCGGCAGATACGCAGTATTTT. Full variable domain (rest looked up from reference TRBV5-1 and TRBJ2-3): KAGVTQTPRYLIKTRGQQVTLSCSPISGHRSVSWYQQTPGQGLQFLFEYFSETQRNKGNFPGRFSGRQFSNSRSEMNVSTLELGDSALYLCASSLRTAADTQYFGPGTRLTVL.

This clone was detected only a few times. This sequence joins TRBV6-4 and TRBJ1-5; D call uncertain. This CDR3 is built from 10 residues. Looked up from germline, CDR1 is MRHNA and CDR2 is SNTAGT. V lost 7 bases and J lost 3, with 1 base in between. CDR3 residues: CASNNQPQHF. The CDR3 nucleotides are TGTGCCAGCAACAATCAGCCCCAGCATTTT.

The rearrangement uses TRBV3-1 (or the pseudogene TRBV3-2) and TRBJ2-1; 9 bases are a match to TRBD1. The V gene end was trimmed by 4 bases and the J gene end by 6 bases; junction bases not matched to a gene: 10. Germline assignment: CDR1 LGHDT and CDR2 YNNKEL (reference sequence). This CDR3 contains 16 residues. The DNA of the CDR3 is TGTGCCAGCAGCCTTATGCCCCCGGGACAGGGCAATGAGCAGTTCTTC. Protein: CASSLMPPGQGNEQFF.

The chain has TRBV29-1 and TRBJ2-7; D remains unclear. The CDR3 loop spans 12 amino acids. Germline loops: CDR1 SQVTM, CDR2 ANQGSEA. The V and J ends lost 3 bases and 3 bases respectively, with 9 bases between them. The CDR3 DNA sequence: TGCAGCGTTGATAACGGTTACTACGAGCAGTACTTC. Residues: CSVDNGYYEQYF.

Only one count was recorded for this clone. J is TRBJ1-1 and V is TRBV6-4; D remains unclear. The CDR3 runs to 13 residues. The V gene's germline CDR1 is MRHNA and CDR2 SNTAGT. The V end lost 6 bases, the J end lost 1 base, and 9 bases lay between the germline ends. The CDR3 here is CASRNHPNTEAFF. The CDR3 coding sequence is TGTGCCAGCAGGAACCACCCGAACACTGAAGCTTTCTTT.

V and J are TRBV6-5 and TRBJ1-2, with 7 bases fitting TRBD1. The CDR3 has 13 amino acids. CDR1 is MNHEY and CDR2 is SVGAGI in the germline V gene. Trimming removed 6 bases from V and 2 bases from J; junction bases left unmatched: 3. The CDR3 sequence is CASRGGQNYGYTF. The DNA for the CDR3 is TGTGCCAGCAGAGGGGGACAGAACTATGGCTACACCTTC.

This chain connects TRBV7-9 to TRBJ1-2; D is ambiguous. From germline, CDR1 is SEHNR and CDR2 FQNEAQ (reference sequence). The V end lost 2 bases, the J end lost 3 bases, and 10 bases lay between the germline ends. This CDR3 spans 14 amino acids. Here the CDR3 DNA reads TGTGCCAGCAGCTTATCGGCAGTAGACTATGGCTACACCTTC. Protein sequence: CASSLSAVDYGYTF.

This chain joins TRBV6-5 and TRBJ2-1; a possible D gene is TRBD2 (5 bases). Germline lookup yields CDR1 MNHEY and CDR2 SVGAGI. Trimming pared 2 bases from V and 8 bases from J, leaving 16 bases between. CDR3 length: 15 residues. CDR3 DNA: TGTGCCAGCAGTTACCGCGCAGCCGGGGTCCATGAGCAGTTCTTC. This codes for CASSYRAAGVHEQFF.

The J gene is TRBJ2-2, the V gene TRBV6-4; possibly TRBD2 for D (6 bases). Germline CDR1 reads MRHNA; CDR2 reads SNTAGT. The CDR3 consists of 14 residues. Trimming stripped 8 bases from V and 2 bases from J, with 12 bases between. This chain's CDR3 is CASAASDNTGELFF. The CDR3 coding sequence is TGTGCCAGCGCGGCTAGCGACAACACCGGGGAGCTGTTTTTT.

The chain carries TRBV7-8 and TRBJ1-1; D may be TRBD1 (5 bases). The ends were cut back, 4 bases at V and 5 bases at J, with 20 bases in the middle. The CDR3 has 16 residues. Germline V lookup: CDR1 SGHVS, CDR2 FQNEAQ. The CDR3 protein is CASSSVRGSFGTEAFF. The CDR3 bases are TGTGCCAGCAGCTCTGTGCGGGGGTCTTTTGGGACTGAAGCTTTCTTT.

This chain uses TRBV6-5 with TRBJ2-6, with D perhaps matching TRBD2 (6 bases). V lost 8 bases and J 0 bases, leaving 11 bases between the germline ends. This CDR3 spans 15 amino acids. Germline V gives CDR1 MNHEY, CDR2 SVGAGI. For the CDR3, the DNA is TGTGCCAGCTTCGCGGGGTACTCTGGGGCCAACGTCCTGACTTTC. Protein product: CASFAGYSGANVLTF.

The chain links TRBV7-9 to TRBJ1-1; D uncertain. The CDR3 totals 15 residues. V was clipped by 5 bases and J by 1 base, with 14 bases between them. Per the germline V gene, CDR1 is SEHNR and CDR2 is FQNEAQ (reference sequence). The CDR3: CASSVPVFRNTEAFF. The CDR3 DNA reads as TGTGCCAGCAGCGTCCCTGTATTTAGGAACACTGAAGCTTTCTTT.

This chain uses TRBV18 with TRBJ1-2; tentative D call: TRBD1 (5 bases). This CDR3 is built from 15 residues. The germline gives CDR1 KGHSH, CDR2 LQKENI. Trimming took 3 bases from V and 2 from J, leaving 13 bases between them. The CDR3 DNA is TGTGCCAGCTCACCTGTGACGGGACTGAACTATGGCTACACCTTC. Protein: CASSPVTGLNYGYTF.

The chain has TRBV24-1 and TRBJ1-4; D is undetermined. Trimming cost V 3 bases and J 0 bases, with 7 bases left between them. This CDR3 has 15 amino acids. Germline V gives CDR1 KGHDR, CDR2 SFDVKD. The CDR3 loop reads CATSDGVATNEKLFF. The CDR3 nucleotides read TGTGCCACCAGTGATGGGGTGGCAACTAATGAAAAACTGTTTTTT.

This rearrangement joins TRBV5-4 to TRBJ2-1; 8 nucleotides agree with TRBD2. The CDR3 has 15 residues. After removal of 2 bases from V and 2 bases from J, the junction contained 3 bases not matched to a gene. Germline CDR1 reads SGHNT; CDR2 reads YYREEE (reference sequence). CDR3 DNA: TGTGCCAGCAGCTTTAGCGGGACCACCTACAATGAGCAGTTCTTC. Amino acid sequence: CASSFSGTTYNEQFF.

The V call is TRBV3-1 (or the pseudogene TRBV3-2), the J call TRBJ1-2; D not certain. This CDR3 has 15 residues. V shed 3 bases and J shed 8 bases, with 19 bases lying between them. The germline CDR1 and CDR2 sequences are LGHDT and YNNKEL (reference sequence). The CDR3 DNA reads as TGTGCCAGCAGCCACCGGGAACAGTCCAGGAGGGGCTACACCTTC. Its translation is CASSHREQSRRGYTF.

V usage is TRBV4-1 and J usage is TRBJ2-7, with TRBD2 identical over 15 bases. The J segment lost 4 bases and the V segment lost 4 bases, leaving 11 bases of the junction unmatched. The CDR3 loop spans 18 amino acids. Germline V CDR1 and CDR2: MGHRA, YSYEKL. CDR3 in amino acids: CASSRGLAGGLGDYEQYF. CDR3 nucleotides: TGCGCCAGCAGCCGCGGACTAGCGGGAGGGCTTGGCGATTACGAGCAGTACTTC.

DNA for the CDR3: TGCGCCAGCAGCCGCGAAGGGAGTAACACTGAAGCTTTCTTT. Protein product: CASSREGSNTEAFF. The chain has TRBV5-1 and TRBJ1-1, with D uncertain. The germline V gene encodes CDR1 SGHRS and CDR2 YFSETQ. V lost 4 bases, J lost 2 bases, and 12 bases lay in between. This CDR3 is 14 amino acids long. The full variable domain, completed using reference TRBV5-1 and TRBJ1-1, is KAGVTQTPRYLIKTRGQQVTLSCSPISGHRSVSWYQQTPGQGLQFLFEYFSETQRNKGNFPGRFSGRQFSNSRSEMNVSTLELGDSALYLCASSREGSNTEAFFGQGTRLTVV.

This clone was detected only once. The rearrangement joins TRBV10-3 to TRBJ1-1; D is undetermined. Germline V gene data show CDR1 as ENHRY and CDR2 as SYGVKD. V lost 2 bases and J 7 bases, leaving 8 bases between the germline ends. CDR3 size: 12 residues. The CDR3 DNA reads as TGTGCCATCAGTGAGATGGCCTTTGAAGCTTTCTTT. This gives the protein CAISEMAFEAFF.

The chain joins TRBV28 to TRBJ2-5; TRBD2 might be the D (6 bases). CDR1 and CDR2 from the germline V gene are MDHEN and SYDVKM. The CDR3 covers 15 residues. Trimming pared 6 bases from V and 1 base from J, leaving 15 bases between. The CDR3 sequence is CASRSGGSRQETQYF. DNA of the CDR3: TGTGCCAGCAGATCCGGAGGGTCCCGCCAAGAGACCCAGTACTTC.

The V call is TRBV30, the J call TRBJ1-5; D uncertain. Trimming cost V 1 base and J 4 bases, with 8 bases left between them. Germline lookup yields CDR1 GTSNPN and CDR2 SVGIG (reference sequence). The CDR3 runs to 13 residues. CDR3 residues: CAWSADLNQPQHF. CDR3 sequence (DNA): TGTGCCTGGAGTGCGGATCTGAATCAGCCCCAGCATTTT.

The chain couples TRBV12-3 or TRBV12-4 to TRBJ1-3; the D is unclear. CDR3 length equals 11 residues. The V end was cut by 6 bases, the J end by 2 bases, with 2 bases between. CDR3 in amino acids: CASSAGNTIYF. Here the CDR3 DNA reads TGTGCCAGCAGCGCTGGAAACACCATATATTTT.

With respect to this clone: The junction and the germline gene differ at one end; a read error may be behind it. V is TRBV4-1 and J is TRBJ2-2, with TRBD1 matching over 9 bases. Germline CDR1 and CDR2: MGHRA and YSYEKL. CDR3 length: 16 amino acids. CDR3 in amino acids: CASRQGTGYNTGELFF. CDR3 bases: TGCGCCAGCAGGCAAGGGACAGGGTATAACACCGGGGAGCTGTTTTTT.

The V call is TRBV19, the J call TRBJ1-1; 10 nucleotides match TRBD1. V shed 1 base, J shed 2 bases, and the junction held 13 bases outside the gene matches. Germline V lookup: CDR1 LNHDA, CDR2 SQIVND (reference sequence). The CDR3 spans 19 residues. CDR3 residues: CASSIVKGSGTGVNTEAFF. The CDR3 DNA reads as TGTGCCAGTAGTATAGTAAAAGGTTCCGGGACAGGGGTTAACACTGAAGCTTTCTTT.

The chain has TRBV7-9 and TRBJ1-2; D might be TRBD1 (5 bases). With 5 bases removed from V and 7 bases from J, the gap between germline ends came to 14 bases. Germline V gene lookup returns CDR1 SEHNR and CDR2 FQNEAQ (reference sequence). The CDR3 has 13 amino acids. The CDR3 loop is CASSPTPQGGYTF. CDR3 coding DNA: TGTGCCAGCAGCCCAACCCCCCAGGGTGGCTACACCTTC. The full variable domain, with the rest looked up from reference TRBV7-9 and TRBJ1-2, is DTGVSQNPRHKITKRGQNVTFRCDPISEHNRLYWYRQTLGQGPEFLTYFQNEAQLEKSRLLSDRFSAERPKGSFSTLEIQRTEQGDSAMYLCASSPTPQGGYTFGSGTRLTVV.

This clone was detected only a few times. The V call is TRBV30, the J call TRBJ1-2; 9 positions agree with TRBD1. The CDR3 runs to 14 residues. After removal of 2 bases from V and 6 bases from J, the junction contained 7 bases not matched to a gene. Germline V CDR1 and CDR2: GTSNPN, SVGIG (reference sequence). The CDR3 is CAWSPGQGEDGYTF. CDR3 sequence (DNA): TGTGCCTGGAGTCCGGGACAGGGCGAGGATGGCTACACCTTC.

This clone was found once. V and J are TRBV11-1 and TRBJ2-7, with TRBD2 matching 8 bases. This CDR3 spans 15 amino acids. V lost 5 bases, J lost 1 base, and 7 bases stayed unmatched. Per the germline V gene, CDR1 is SGHAT and CDR2 is FQDESV (reference sequence). CDR3 DNA sequence: TGTGCCAGCAGCCAATATAGCGGGGAGTCCTACGAGCAGTACTTC. It translates to CASSQYSGESYEQYF.